This T cell receptor (beta chain) is from a study of cytomegalovirus exposure and HLA in healthy donors. Study-level information: The approximately 120 validation repertoires used the same platform as the 650 to 800 first-cohort repertoires, a later analysis reported. General study points: Cytomegalovirus status was reportedly diagnosed by the classifier with high sensitivity and specificity. Three of the chains that were CMV-associated were confirmed in vitro to be specific for CMV antigens.

A 120-subject validation cohort, separate from the approximately 700-subject first cohort, supplied the donors. Some clones are missing from TCRdb's copy, which holds only in-frame ones; the method was immunoSEQ multiplex PCR. The sample holds approximately 160,000 clones, around nine tenths seen once. To note about this clone: The antigen remains undetermined.

The germline gives CDR1 PRHDT, CDR2 FYEKMQ (reference sequence). V lost 0 bases to trimming and J lost 3 bases, with 5 bases between them. The CDR3 runs 13 residues. The sequenced sample consisted of PBMCs. This clonotype was obtained from a woman aged 18-29 years in good health and CMV-seropositive. V usage is TRBV13 and J usage is TRBJ1-1, with D uncertain. As DNA, the CDR3 is TGTGCCAGCAGCTTAGGAGTAGACACTGAAGCTTTCTTT. As protein: CASSLGVDTEAFF.